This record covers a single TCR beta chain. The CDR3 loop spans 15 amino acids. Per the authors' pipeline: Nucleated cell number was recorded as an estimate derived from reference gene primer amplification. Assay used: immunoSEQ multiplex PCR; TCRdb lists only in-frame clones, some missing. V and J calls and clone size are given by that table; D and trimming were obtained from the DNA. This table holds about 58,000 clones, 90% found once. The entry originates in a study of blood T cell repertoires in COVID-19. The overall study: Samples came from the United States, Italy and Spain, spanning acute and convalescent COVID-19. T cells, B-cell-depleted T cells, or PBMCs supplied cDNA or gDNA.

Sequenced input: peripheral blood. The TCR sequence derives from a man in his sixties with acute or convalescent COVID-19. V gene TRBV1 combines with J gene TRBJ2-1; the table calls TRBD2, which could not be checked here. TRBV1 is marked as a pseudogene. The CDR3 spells CTSSQGSGSYNEQFF. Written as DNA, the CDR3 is TGCACCAGCAGCCAAGGAAGCGGTTCCTACAATGAGCAGTTCTTC.